Listed here are 7 T cell receptor beta chains from one sample, sequenced in a study of identical twins (dated by TCRdb to the mid-2010s). Libraries were constructed by 5' RACE. This sample was sequenced with an Illumina HiSeq 2000. TCRdb ran its own pipeline on the public reads, namely fastp trimming at Q25 and MiXCR clone calling, and kept in-frame beta chains. Here each entry gathers all rows of one CDR3 protein and keeps the most common genes and DNA. Across this sample there are 450,000 to 600,000 distinct CDR3 sequences, with 20% to 25% seen only once. The ten largest clones capture around 0.47% of the sample. These records were also assigned to another study, of yellow fever vaccine responses in identical twins.

The sample was CD4+ T cells sorted from blood. These receptor sequences come from a woman between 18 and 29 years old in good health.

This chain connects TRBV12-3 or TRBV12-4 to TRBJ2-1, with 9 bases fitting TRBD1. V was pared by 4 bases and J by 7 bases, with 5 bases of the junction left unmatched. The CDR3 is made up of 14 amino acids. The CDR3 here is CASSSTGGRNEQFF. DNA of the CDR3: TGTGCCAGCAGTTCGACAGGGGGTAGGAATGAGCAGTTCTTC.

This clonotype occurred a few times. The gene calls are TRBV29-1 and TRBJ2-5; D gene uncertain. The CDR3 runs to 11 residues. Germline assignment: CDR1 SQVTM and CDR2 ANQGSEA. The CDR3 region is CRADLQETQYF. The CDR3 nucleotides are TGCAGGGCGGACCTTCAAGAGACCCAGTACTTC.

The V gene is TRBV3-1, the J gene TRBJ2-1; D is perhaps TRBD2 (6 bases). CDR1 and CDR2 (germline): LGHDT, YNNKEL (reference sequence). V lost 3 bases and J 0 bases, leaving 15 bases between the germline ends. The CDR3 is 17 residues long. The CDR3 nucleotides read TGTGCCAGCAGCCAGATCCTATACGGGAGCTCCTACAATGAGCAGTTCTTC. Amino acid sequence: CASSQILYGSSYNEQFF.

This clonotype has only a few counts. This sequence joins TRBV5-1 and TRBJ2-2, with 11 bases that match TRBD2. The CDR3 sequence is 16 residues long. Germline trimming cut 4 bases from V and 6 bases from J; bases unmatched to any gene: 8. Germline-derived CDR1 and CDR2 are SGHRS and YFSETQ. The CDR3 loop reads CASSLGGLAGPGELFF. In DNA, the CDR3 is TGCGCCAGCAGCCTAGGCGGACTAGCGGGCCCCGGGGAGCTGTTTTTT.

As to this clonotype: At one end the junction does not follow the germline gene, possibly because of a read error. The CDR3 bases are TGTAGTGCTAGAGATACGGTTTCCTACGAGCAGTACTTC. Amino acids: CSARDTVSYEQYF. The chain employs TRBV20-1 and TRBJ2-7; D is unresolved. Germline V gene data show CDR1 as DFQATT and CDR2 as SNEGSKA (reference sequence). This CDR3 has 13 amino acids.

The rearrangement links TRBV27 to TRBJ2-2; TRBD2 agrees at 8 bases. The trim removed 1 base at V and 4 bases at J, leaving 8 bases unmatched. The CDR3 extends over 17 amino acids. Germline assignment: CDR1 MNHEY and CDR2 SMNVEV (reference sequence). The CDR3: CASSLWGAGGLTGELFF. Here the CDR3 DNA reads TGTGCCAGCAGTTTATGGGGGGCGGGAGGCCTCACCGGGGAGCTGTTTTTT.

The chain couples TRBV18 to TRBJ2-1; 13 bases fit TRBD2. This CDR3 comprises 16 residues. Unmatched junction bases numbered 7, after V lost 3 bases and J lost 8 bases. Per germline, CDR1 KGHSH and CDR2 LQKENI. CDR3 region: CASSPGLAGIGDEQFF. CDR3 sequence (DNA): TGTGCCAGCTCACCGGGACTAGCGGGAATAGGCGATGAGCAGTTCTTC.